Sequencing of this T cell receptor beta chain was carried out in a study of T-cell memory formation after mild COVID-19 (dated by TCRdb to the early 2020s). In terms of the full investigation: Most TCR sequence clusters were specific to one of the two donors. Longitudinal TCRalpha and TCRbeta repertoire sequencing tracked T-cell clones expanding and contracting after mild COVID-19 in a couple of donors. The cohort comprised two young, previously healthy adult volunteers, one female and one male. Points the paper makes about the study in general: Only two mild cases were covered in the study, and larger cohorts including severe cases with pre-infection samples were considered necessary. Clones that contracted from day 15 to 85 showed balanced CD4/CD8 phenotypes, whereas a second wave of clones that expanded from day 15 to 37 leaned towards CD4+. Some responding clones were found in pre-infection memory, which suggests that pre-existing cross-reactive memory T cells took part in the SARS-CoV-2 response. The second-wave clones that peaked on day 37 were not confirmed to be SARS-CoV-2 specific. Contracting CD4+ clones were located mainly in the CM and EM memory subsets, whereas CD8+ clones were found to be enriched in EMRA.

The sequencer listed for this sample is Illumina NovaSeq 6000. cDNA libraries for TCRalpha and TCRbeta were prepared by 5'RACE using constant-segment primers, with sample barcodes and unique molecular identifiers added. RNA was extracted from every sample with Trizol reagent. Library amplification was performed in two PCR steps, and a second sample barcode and Illumina TruSeq adapters were introduced in the second step. Sequencing of the libraries was done on an Illumina NovaSeq, producing 2 x 150 bp paired-end reads. Per the authors' processing: With migec v1.2.7, reads were demultiplexed and then collapsed into UMI-guided consensus sequences. Using mixcr v2.1.11, UMI consensuses were aligned to TRA and TRB V and J templates and then assembled into clonotypes. Expanded or contracted clonotypes were those called significant by both edgeR and NoisET, with noise models trained on biological replicates. For edgeR calls, the thresholds were a false discovery rate-adjusted p below 0.01 and a log2 fold-change of 1. As an exploratory analysis of dynamics, max-normalized trajectories of the 1000 most abundant clonotypes were examined by PCA with hierarchical clustering. Each responding clone was given a CD4 or CD8 phenotype based on the CD4+ and CD8+ repertoires, which had been sequenced separately. TCRdb handled the public reads itself, with Q25 trimming in fastp and clone calling in MiXCR, and kept productive beta chains. Each record represents a unique CDR3 protein, reported with the most common genes and DNA among its rows. TCRdb's processing, not the study's, gives the V and J calls here. Within this sample are around 340,000 distinct CDR3 sequences, with less than 20% of them counted one time only. The ten largest clonotypes hold about a fifth of the sample.

The germline V gene gives CDR1 as MNHNS and CDR2 as SASEGT. Trimming costs V 4 bases and J 6 bases, and their ends lie 10 bases apart. The CDR3 covers 12 residues, taking in both the cysteine and the phenylalanine. Only CDR3 DNA is held: 36 bases, read in frame from base 1. Ficoll-Paque density gradient centrifugation was the method used to isolate PBMCs. This clonotype was seen ten or more times. Its binding antigen is unknown. Nothing much larger sits one base from this clone, and base qualities are not available. This chain is built from TRBV6-1 and TRBJ2-7; TRBD2 might be the D gene, on 6 matching bases. This sequence was found in a young man who had mild COVID-19 (a few samples of this study predate the infection). The sample titles of this study are shuffled in the database, so cell type and time point are left out; the donor was told from shared clones. Sequencing was done on a sample of PBMCs or a T cell subset sorted from them (not recorded which). CDR3 loop: CASSGLLAEQYF. The sequence in DNA is TGTGCCAGCAGTGGATTACTAGCCGAGCAGTACTTC.